This TCR beta chain was observed in a study of blood T cells in healthy people across ages. This CDR3 is built from 14 residues. V lost 5 bases and J 2 bases, leaving 12 bases between the germline ends. Germline V gene lookup returns CDR1 SGHVS and CDR2 FQNEAQ. A sample-barcoded 5' primer and a J-beta primer mix were used in a second PCR of about 7 to 12 cycles. TCRdb recomputed calls from the 5' RACE reads with MiXCR, one row per CDR3 protein. The sample holds 650,000 to 700,000 distinct CDR3 sequences, about 30% seen once. This clonotype has a count of ten or more. This TCR came from an elderly woman in good health. The sequenced material came from blood. J is TRBJ2-5 and V is TRBV7-8, with a tentative D call TRBD2 (5 bases). CDR3 in DNA: TGTGCCAGCAGCCAAGGACTCAGACAAGAGACCCAGTACTTC. Translation gives CASSQGLRQETQYF.